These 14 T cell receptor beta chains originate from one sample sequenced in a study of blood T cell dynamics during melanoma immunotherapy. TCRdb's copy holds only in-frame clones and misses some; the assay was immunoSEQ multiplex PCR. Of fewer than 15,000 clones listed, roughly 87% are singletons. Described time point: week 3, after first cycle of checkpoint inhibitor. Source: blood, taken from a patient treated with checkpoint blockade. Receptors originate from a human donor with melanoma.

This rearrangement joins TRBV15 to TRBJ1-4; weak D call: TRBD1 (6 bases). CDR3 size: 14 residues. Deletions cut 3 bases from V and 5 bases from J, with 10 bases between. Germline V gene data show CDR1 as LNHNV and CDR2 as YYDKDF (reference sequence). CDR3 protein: CATSRDRTNEKLFF. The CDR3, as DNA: TGTGCCACCAGCAGGGACAGAACAAATGAAAAACTGTTTTTT.

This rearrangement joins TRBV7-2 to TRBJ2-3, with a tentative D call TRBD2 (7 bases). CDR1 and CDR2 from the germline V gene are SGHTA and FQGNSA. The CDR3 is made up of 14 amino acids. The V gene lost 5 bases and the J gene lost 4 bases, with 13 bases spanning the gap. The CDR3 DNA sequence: TGTGCCAGCAGCCTAGGGGGGGAGGCAGATACGCAGTATTTT. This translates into CASSLGGEADTQYF. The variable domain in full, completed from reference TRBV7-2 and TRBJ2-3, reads GAGVSQSPSNKVTEKGKDVELRCDPISGHTALYWYRQSLGQGLEFLIYFQGNSAPDKSGLPSDRFSAERTGGSVSTLTIQRTQQEDSAVYLCASSLGGEADTQYFGPGTRLTVL.

The CDR3 sequence is CASSPEGLAGINEQFF. The CDR3 region has the DNA TGTGCCAGCAGCCCGGAGGGACTAGCGGGAATCAATGAGCAGTTCTTC. V usage is TRBV11-1 and J usage is TRBJ2-1; 13 nucleotides align to TRBD2. The CDR3 runs 16 residues. Germline trimming cut 5 bases from V and 6 bases from J; bases unmatched to any gene: 7. CDR1 is SGHAT, CDR2 FQDESV, per germline (reference sequence).

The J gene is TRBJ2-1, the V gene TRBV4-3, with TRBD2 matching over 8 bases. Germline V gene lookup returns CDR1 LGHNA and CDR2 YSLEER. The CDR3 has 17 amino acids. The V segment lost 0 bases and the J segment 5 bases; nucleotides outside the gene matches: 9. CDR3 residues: CASSQEVAGSMDNEQFF. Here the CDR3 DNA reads TGCGCCAGCAGCCAAGAGGTAGCGGGAAGTATGGACAATGAGCAGTTCTTC.

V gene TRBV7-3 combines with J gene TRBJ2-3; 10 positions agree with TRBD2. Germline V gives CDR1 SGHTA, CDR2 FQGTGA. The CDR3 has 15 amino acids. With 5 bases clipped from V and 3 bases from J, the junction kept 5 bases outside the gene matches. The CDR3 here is CASSERLAGTDTQYF. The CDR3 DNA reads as TGTGCCAGCAGCGAACGACTAGCGGGTACAGATACGCAGTATTTT.

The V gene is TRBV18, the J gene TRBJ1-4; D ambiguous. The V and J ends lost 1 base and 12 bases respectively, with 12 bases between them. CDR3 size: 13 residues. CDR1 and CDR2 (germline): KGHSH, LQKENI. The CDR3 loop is CASSPLEGQELFF. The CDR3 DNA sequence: TGTGCCAGCTCACCACTAGAAGGGCAAGAACTGTTTTTT.

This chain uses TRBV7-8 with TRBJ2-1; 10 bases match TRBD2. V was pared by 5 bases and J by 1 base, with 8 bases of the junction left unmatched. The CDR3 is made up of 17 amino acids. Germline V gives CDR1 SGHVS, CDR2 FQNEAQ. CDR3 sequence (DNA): TGTGCCAGCAGCCGTCTAGCGGGAGATTTTTCCTACAATGAGCAGTTCTTC. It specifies CASSRLAGDFSYNEQFF.

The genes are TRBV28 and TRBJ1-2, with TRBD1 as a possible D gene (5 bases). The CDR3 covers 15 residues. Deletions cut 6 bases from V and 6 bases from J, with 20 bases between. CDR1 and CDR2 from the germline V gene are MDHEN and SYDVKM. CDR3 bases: TGTGCCAGCAGGCCGACGGGACGGCGACTCGATGGCTACACCTTC. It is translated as CASRPTGRRLDGYTF.

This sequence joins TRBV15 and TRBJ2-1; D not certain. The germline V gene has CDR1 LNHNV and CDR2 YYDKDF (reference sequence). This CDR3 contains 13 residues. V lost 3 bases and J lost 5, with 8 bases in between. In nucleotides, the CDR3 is TGTGCCACCAGCAGTGACCAGGACAATGAGCAGTTCTTC. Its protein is CATSSDQDNEQFF.

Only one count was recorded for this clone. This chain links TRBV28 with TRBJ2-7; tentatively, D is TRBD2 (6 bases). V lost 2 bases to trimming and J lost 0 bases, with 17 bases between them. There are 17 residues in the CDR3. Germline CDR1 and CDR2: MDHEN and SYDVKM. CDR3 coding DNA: TGTGCCAGCAGTTTAGGTAGCGGTCTCAGGAGCTCCTACGAGCAGTACTTC. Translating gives CASSLGSGLRSSYEQYF.

The CDR3 sequence: CASSLSRVLGNEQYF. For the CDR3, the DNA is TGTGCCAGCAGTTTATCACGGGTTTTGGGAAACGAGCAGTACTTC. This chain links TRBV27 with TRBJ2-7; D is undetermined. Germline values: CDR1 MNHEY, CDR2 SMNVEV (reference sequence). Trimming removed 0 bases at V and 5 bases at J, with 14 bases between. This CDR3 contains 15 residues.

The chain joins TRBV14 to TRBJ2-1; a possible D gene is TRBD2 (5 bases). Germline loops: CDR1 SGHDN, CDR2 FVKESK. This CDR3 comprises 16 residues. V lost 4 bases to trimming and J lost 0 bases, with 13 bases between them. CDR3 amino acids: CASSPRTGSSYNEQFF. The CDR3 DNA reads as TGTGCCAGCAGCCCTCGGACGGGGAGCTCCTACAATGAGCAGTTCTTC. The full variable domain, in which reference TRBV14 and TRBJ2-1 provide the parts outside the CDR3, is EAGVTQFPSHSVIEKGQTVTLRCDPISGHDNLYWYRRVMGKEIKFLLHFVKESKQDESGMPNNRFLAERTGGTYSTLKVQPAELEDSGVYFCASSPRTGSSYNEQFFGPGTRLTVL.

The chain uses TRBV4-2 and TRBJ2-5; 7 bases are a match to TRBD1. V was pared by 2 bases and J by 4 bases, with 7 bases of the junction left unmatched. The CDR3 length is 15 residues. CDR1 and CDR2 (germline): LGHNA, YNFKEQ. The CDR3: CASSQSTGVGETQYF. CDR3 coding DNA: TGTGCCAGCAGCCAATCAACAGGGGTCGGAGAGACCCAGTACTTC.

In DNA form, the CDR3 reads TGTGCCAGCAGTTACGGCGGACAGGGATCCTACGAGCAGTACTTC. Its protein is CASSYGGQGSYEQYF. The chain couples TRBV6-5 to TRBJ2-7; TRBD1 matches at 8 bases. The germline V gene has CDR1 MNHEY and CDR2 SVGAGI. The CDR3 is 15 amino acids. V lost 2 bases, J lost 1 base, and 4 bases stayed unmatched.